This T cell receptor (beta chain) stems from a study of cytomegalovirus exposure and HLA in healthy donors. The primer mix had 60 Vbeta and 13 Jbeta primers. Method: immunoSEQ multiplex PCR; TCRdb's copy keeps in-frame clones and lacks some. Seen here are under 150,000 clones, about 78% observed once, and the top ten hold roughly 2.7%. This clone has only a few counts. Germline CDR1 MNHEY, CDR2 SVGAGI. The V segment lost 6 bases and the J segment 3 bases; nucleotides outside the gene matches: 9. The CDR3 is made up of 15 amino acids. This rearrangement joins TRBV6-5 to TRBJ1-1, with 8 positions matching TRBD1. Specimen: PBMCs. The sequence came from a human donor in good health. CDR3 sequence (DNA): TGTGCCAGCAGAGAAACAGGGGGGGCGTACACTGAAGCTTTCTTT. Translation: CASRETGGAYTEAFF.